A selection of T cell receptor beta chains follows, all from one sample in a study of OX40 agonist ivuxolimab in advanced cancers. Assay used: immunoSEQ multiplex PCR; TCRdb lists only in-frame clones, some missing. This sample has under 100,000 clones, with more than 85% found just once. This specimen was CD4+ or CD8+ T cells sorted from blood, taken in a trial of the OX40 agonist ivuxolimab. These receptors all stem from an adult with an advanced solid tumor such as melanoma, head and neck, liver or kidney cancer. Both conserved end residues are part of each CDR3. Each record gives: J gene, clone size, V gene, D gene, CDR3 DNA, CDR3 protein. The D gene is left open where the match is weak. Expanded clones get a size class; other rows say once, few or many, or leave the size out.

>TRBJ2-7|NA|TRBV4-1|NA
TGCGCCAGCAGCCAACTTGGGAGAAAGGGTGTCGAGCAGTACTTC
CASSQLGRKGVEQYF
>TRBJ2-7|once|TRBV6-1|TRBD2
TGTGCCAGCAGTGGAACTAGCGGGGGCTTTGGCGAGCAGTACTTC
CASSGTSGGFGEQYF
>TRBJ2-3|NA|TRBV10-2|NA
TGCGCCAGCAGTCTCACAGGAGGGACAGATACGCAGTATTTT
CASSLTGGTDTQYF
>TRBJ2-2|few|TRBV9|NA
TGTGCCAGCAGCGTAGTGAACGGGGAGCTGTTTTTT
CASSVVNGELFF
>TRBJ1-2|few|TRBV4-1|NA
TGCGCCAGCAGCCAGGTCCAAGGCTATGGCTACACCTTC
CASSQVQGYGYTF
>TRBJ2-7|NA|TRBV18|TRBD2
TGTGCCAGCTCCCAAGGACTAGCGACTTCCGAGCAGTACTTC
CASSQGLATSEQYF
>TRBJ2-7|NA|TRBV28|TRBD1
TGTGCCAGCAGGCCCTATGGACAGGGGGCGAACGAGCAGTACTTC
CASRPYGQGANEQYF
>TRBJ2-5|NA|TRBV5-4|NA
TGTGCCAGCAGCCGGGGTCTGGTTATCGGCCAAGAGACCCAGTACTTC
CASSRGLVIGQETQYF
>TRBJ1-2|NA|TRBV6-1|NA
TGTGCCAGCAGTGAGCGGACAGATTCTGGCTACACCTTC
CASSERTDSGYTF
>TRBJ2-6|NA|TRBV7-8|TRBD1
TGTGCCAGCAGCGCCGGGACAGGTATAGCCAACGTCCTGACTTTC
CASSAGTGIANVLTF
>TRBJ1-5|NA|TRBV6-5|NA
TGTGCCAGCAGTTACGACAGGTCCGCGCATTTT
CASSYDRSAHF
>TRBJ1-2|NA|TRBV2|TRBD1
TGTGCCAGCAGTGGACAGGGGGCAGGCTATGGCTACACCTTC
CASSGQGAGYGYTF
>TRBJ1-4|NA|TRBV28|TRBD1
TGTGCCAGCAGCCTCGGGACAGGGGGCGGAAAACTGTTTTTT
CASSLGTGGGKLFF
>TRBJ1-2|NA|TRBV6-5|NA
TGTGCCAGCAGTCCGGACAACTATGGCTACACCTTC
CASSPDNYGYTF
>TRBJ2-6|NA|TRBV12-5|NA
TGTGCTAGTGGACCGACAGGCCCGCTCTCTGGGGCCAACGTCCTGACTTTC
CASGPTGPLSGANVLTF
>TRBJ2-1|NA|TRBV11-1|TRBD2
TGTGCCAGCAGCCCAGGACTAGCGGGCGACCTGTTCTTC
CASSPGLAGDLFF
>TRBJ2-3|NA|TRBV4-2|NA
TGTGCCAGCAGCCAAGAGGGGCTTCCGGGGCGGAGCACAGATACGCAGTATTTT
CASSQEGLPGRSTDTQYF
>TRBJ2-3|NA|TRBV7-7|TRBD2
TGTGCTAGCAGCTTCGGACTAGCGGAAACAGATACGCAGTATTTT
CASSFGLAETDTQYF
>TRBJ2-7|NA|TRBV7-2|NA
TGTGCCAGCAGCTCCCGGGCAGCGGCCACCTACGAGCAGTACTTC
CASSSRAAATYEQYF
>TRBJ2-1|NA|TRBV10-3|TRBD2
TGTGCCATCAGTGATTTGGGGGAGGGTCGGCTTGAGCAGTTCTTC
CAISDLGEGRLEQFF
>TRBJ2-2|NA|TRBV5-4|TRBD1
TGTGCCAGCAGCTTGGGGCAGGGGGCGAACACCGGGGAGCTGTTTTTT
CASSLGQGANTGELFF
>TRBJ2-1|NA|TRBV9|TRBD1
TGTGCCAGCAGCGCGGGACAGGGGGCCTACAATGAGCAGTTCTTC
CASSAGQGAYNEQFF
>TRBJ2-7|NA|TRBV23-1|NA
TGCGCCAGCAGTCATCCGAGGTACGAGCAGTACTTC
CASSHPRYEQYF
>TRBJ2-2|NA|TRBV5-1|TRBD1
TGCGCCAGCAGCCAGGGACAGACGAACACCGGGGAGCTGTTTTTT
CASSQGQTNTGELFF
>TRBJ2-7|NA|TRBV11-3|NA
TGTGCCAGCAGCTTGGTTCGGAGGTCCTACGAGCAGTACTTC
CASSLVRRSYEQYF
>TRBJ2-7|NA|TRBV4-3|NA
TGCGCCAGCAGCCAAGACATGGGCGTAGTCTACGAGCAGTACTTC
CASSQDMGVVYEQYF
>TRBJ1-5|NA|TRBV6-1|NA
TGTGCCAGCTCAGGAGGGACCTTTAGCAATCAGCCCCAGCATTTT
CASSGGTFSNQPQHF
>TRBJ2-2|once|TRBV7-6|TRBD2
TGTGCCAGCAGCTCGACTCGACTAGCGGGAGTACTTACGGGCGGGGAGCTGTTTTTT
CASSSTRLAGVLTGGELFF